This T cell receptor beta chain was sequenced during a study of T-cell reconstitution after alpha-beta-depleted transplantation in children. Unique molecular identifiers featured in how the TCRbeta library was prepared. Each CDR3 protein is one row after TCRdb ran MiXCR on the PCR reads. The top ten clones hold less than 8% of a sample with 250,000 to 300,000 distinct CDR3 sequences, 9.5% to 13% of them seen once. A few counts support this clonotype. Its antigen is unknown. Overall study findings and caveats: The study reportedly traced alpha-beta T cells about two months after transplant to several hundred expanded graft clones. One year post-transplant, T-cell counts and diversity were largely derived from T cells produced anew.

The material was PBMCs, obtained before TCRalphabeta/CD19-depleted stem cell transplant. This TCR derives from a boy under two years old with acute myeloid leukemia, due to receive a stem cell transplant.

The CDR3 DNA reads as TGTGCCAGCAGTGAAGGCCCGGGACTAGCGGTCACAGATACGCAGTATTTT. This gives the protein CASSEGPGLAVTDTQYF. The gene calls are TRBV25-1 and TRBJ2-3, with 11 bases matching TRBD2. V lost 2 bases to trimming and J lost 2 bases; unmatched junction nucleotides: 6. The CDR3 loop spans 17 amino acids. Per germline, CDR1 MGHDK and CDR2 SYGVNS.